This T cell receptor beta chain derives from a study of cytomegalovirus exposure and HLA in healthy donors. Overall study results and limits: Across donors, most TCRs were seen rarely, yet some public ones were widespread.

The V end was cut by 0 bases, the J end by 1 base, with 3 bases between. This CDR3 comprises 13 residues. Per the germline V gene, CDR1 is MNHEY and CDR2 is SMNVEV (reference sequence). TCRdb's copy holds only in-frame clones and misses some; the assay was immunoSEQ multiplex PCR. Of about 150,000 clones in the sample, nearly 90% were seen once. Remarks on this clone: Its antigen is as yet unknown.

While the first cohort had 600 to 800 subjects, the donors belonged to the separate validation cohort of roughly 120 subjects. Sample: PBMCs. The chain links TRBV27 to TRBJ1-2, with D uncertain. This clonotype originated in a woman aged 18 to 35 in good health and CMV-seropositive. CDR3 residues: CASSLSLNYGYTF. CDR3 nucleotides: TGTGCCAGCAGTTTATCCCTTAACTATGGCTACACCTTC.